The 28 T cell receptor beta chains presented below share a single source sample, sequenced in a study of molecular identifiers for immune sequencing clone quantification. TCRdb reanalysed the PCR reads using MiXCR and keeps one entry per CDR3 protein. Among 490,000 or so distinct CDR3 sequences listed, roughly 23% were seen once. Sequencing used naive CD8+ T cells from blood, with Jurkat cell RNA spiked in. Subset in this sample: FACS-sorted CD8+CD4-CCR7+CD45RA+ naive T cells. The receptors come from a human donor in good health. Some libraries in this study had Jurkat cell RNA spiked in.

This clonotype was detected only a few times. This sequence joins TRBV6-2 or TRBV6-3 and TRBJ1-5; D ambiguous. The germline CDR1 and CDR2 sequences are MNHEY and SVGEGT. Trimming removed 0 bases at V and 5 bases at J, with 11 bases between. The CDR3 sequence is 15 residues long. CDR3 bases: TGTGCCAGCAGTTACTCAGACCAGTATGATCAGCCCCAGCATTTT. It specifies CASSYSDQYDQPQHF.

This clonotype appeared once. It is likely a read error, because the conserved phenylalanine at the end of the CDR3 is missing. The V gene is TRBV6-2 or TRBV6-3, the J gene TRBJ2-7, with 7 bases lining up with TRBD1. The CDR3 extends over 14 amino acids. CDR1 is MNHEY and CDR2 is SVGEGT in the germline V gene. The junction had 11 bases not matched to a gene; V was cut back by 6 bases and J by 6 bases. In DNA form, the CDR3 reads TGTGCCAGCAGACTACAACTGACAGGGATCGAGCAGTACTCC. Translating it yields CASRLQLTGIEQYS.

This clonotype was counted a few times. The gene calls are TRBV27 and TRBJ2-3; D uncertain. V gave up 1 base and J gave up 2 bases, with 19 bases separating them. This CDR3 contains 18 residues. Germline assignment: CDR1 MNHEY and CDR2 SMNVEV (reference sequence). The CDR3 nucleotides are TGTGCCAGCAGTTTATTTGACCCCCTGGGTGCAACCACAGATACGCAGTATTTT. It encodes CASSLFDPLGATTDTQYF.

J is TRBJ2-7 and V is TRBV11-1; 10 bases are shared with TRBD2. J was trimmed by 4 bases and V by 3 bases; bases with no gene match: 6. Germline CDR1 SGHAT, CDR2 FQDESV (reference sequence). This CDR3 has 15 residues. CDR3 nucleotide sequence: TGTGCCAGCAGCTTCGGACTAGCGGCAGGGTACGAGCAGTACTTC. Residues: CASSFGLAAGYEQYF. Filled out from reference TRBV11-1 and TRBJ2-7, the complete variable domain reads EAEVAQSPRYKITEKSQAVAFWCDPISGHATLYWYRQILGQGPELLVQFQDESVVDDSQLPKDRFSAERLKGVDSTLKIQPAELGDSAMYLCASSFGLAAGYEQYFGPGTRLTVT.

This clonotype has only a few counts. The V and J genes are TRBV6-5 and TRBJ2-1, with D perhaps TRBD2 (6 bases). Between the trimmed V and J ends, which lost 4 bases and 0 bases, there was a span of 10 bases. Germline V gene sequence: CDR1 MNHEY, CDR2 SVGAGI. This CDR3 has 15 amino acids. CDR3 coding DNA: TGTGCCAGCAGTTTCGGGGGAGGCTCCTACAATGAGCAGTTCTTC. This gives the protein CASSFGGGSYNEQFF.

This clonotype has at least ten counts. J is TRBJ2-3 and V is TRBV11-2; 7 bases map to TRBD1. J was trimmed by 3 bases and V by 5 bases; bases with no gene match: 2. This CDR3 has 13 residues. The germline V gene encodes CDR1 SGHAT and CDR2 FQNNGV. CDR3 sequence reads: CASSGTATDTQYF. The CDR3 region has the DNA TGTGCCAGCAGCGGGACAGCAACAGATACGCAGTATTTT.

Turning to this clonotype: A much larger clone differs by one base, so this may be a read error. The chain has TRBV28 and TRBJ2-2; 10 bases are shared with TRBD1. V shed 5 bases, J shed 8 bases, and the junction held 14 bases outside the gene matches. Germline values: CDR1 MDHEN, CDR2 SYDVKM. The CDR3 loop spans 17 amino acids. In nucleotides, the CDR3 is TGTGCCAGCAGTCCAACCAGCGACAGGGGGCTCCCTGGGGAGCTGTTTTTT. Encoded protein: CASSPTSDRGLPGELFF.

This clonotype was found many times. This chain connects TRBV6-2 or TRBV6-3 to TRBJ1-5; possibly TRBD1 for D (6 bases). Germline V gene data show CDR1 as MNHEY and CDR2 as SVGEGT. Between the trimmed V and J ends, which lost 6 bases and 5 bases, there was a span of 14 bases. This CDR3 is 14 amino acids long. CDR3 protein: CASRTTGTDQPQHF. Here the CDR3 DNA reads TGTGCCAGCAGAACAACAGGGACCGATCAGCCCCAGCATTTT.

This chain connects TRBV7-9 to TRBJ2-2; no reliable D call. This CDR3 contains 14 residues. The ends were cut back, 4 bases at V and 7 bases at J, with 13 bases in the middle. Germline CDR1 and CDR2: SEHNR and FQNEAQ (reference sequence). CDR3 coding DNA: TGTGCCAGCAGCTCCTCTTATATGGGCGGGGAGCTGTTTTTT. It codes for CASSSSYMGGELFF.

With regard to this clonotype: Being one base from a much bigger clone, this may be a read error. The chain carries TRBV5-4 and TRBJ2-3; D gene uncertain. This CDR3 contains 14 residues. CDR1 is SGHNT, CDR2 YYREEE, per germline (reference sequence). The CDR3 DNA sequence: TGTGCCGGCAGCTTGTGGGCAGGAACAGATACGCAGTATTTT. It codes for CAGSLWAGTDTQYF.

Many counts were recorded for this clonotype. The rearrangement uses TRBV4-3 and TRBJ2-1; D unresolved. Germline values: CDR1 LGHNA, CDR2 YSLEER. The length of the CDR3 is 17 residues. Trimming pared 0 bases from V and 1 base from J, leaving 13 bases between. The CDR3 here is CASSQDVGFGSYNEQFF. CDR3 in DNA: TGCGCCAGCAGCCAAGATGTGGGGTTCGGGTCCTACAATGAGCAGTTCTTC.

This clonotype showed up many times. The CDR3 protein is CSVLLTTLGNTEAFF. CDR3 sequence (DNA): TGCAGCGTACTACTTACTACGTTGGGTAACACTGAAGCTTTCTTT. The V call is TRBV29-1, the J call TRBJ1-1, with D hard to call. CDR3 size: 15 residues. The germline CDR1 and CDR2 sequences are SQVTM and ANQGSEA. V was trimmed by 6 bases and J by 2 bases, leaving 19 bases between them.

V gene TRBV7-9 combines with J gene TRBJ1-4, with D possibly being TRBD1 (5 bases). The CDR3 has 17 residues. Between the trimmed V and J ends, which lost 5 bases and 8 bases, there was a span of 24 bases. Germline lookup yields CDR1 SEHNR and CDR2 FQNEAQ (reference sequence). The CDR3 loop reads CASSPTQRQGLNEKLFF. CDR3 sequence (DNA): TGTGCCAGCAGCCCCACCCAACGGCAGGGCCTCAACGAAAAACTGTTTTTT.

Comment on this clonotype: A much larger clone is a single base away; this may be a read error. The chain carries TRBV20-1 and TRBJ2-7, with D possibly matching TRBD1 (6 bases). The CDR3 extends over 15 amino acids. Germline loops: CDR1 DFQATT, CDR2 SNEGSKA (reference sequence). CDR3 region: CSAGDFAGVEDEQYF. As DNA, the CDR3 is TGCAGTGCTGGAGATTTCGCAGGGGTAGAGGACGAGCAGTACTTC.

This clonotype was recorded a few times. The chain combines TRBV18 with TRBJ2-2; 10 bases align to TRBD2. CDR3 length: 15 residues. Looked up from germline, CDR1 is KGHSH and CDR2 is LQKENI. Trimming removed 3 bases from V and 6 bases from J; junction bases left unmatched: 4. The CDR3 here is CASSPTSGNPGELFF. CDR3 coding DNA: TGTGCCAGCTCACCTACTAGCGGGAATCCCGGGGAGCTGTTTTTT.

The V call is TRBV6-1, the J call TRBJ1-5; 7 nucleotides match TRBD1. Germline CDR1 reads MNHNS; CDR2 reads SASEGT. The junction had 11 bases not matched to a gene; V was cut back by 3 bases and J by 6 bases. The CDR3 contains 16 residues. In DNA form, the CDR3 reads TGTGCCAGCAGTGATTACAGGGGACACACAGCTCAGCCCCAGCATTTT. Protein: CASSDYRGHTAQPQHF.

The table lists this clonotype with many counts. The CDR3 here is CASSFWEVGRTDTQYF. CDR3 in DNA: TGTGCCAGCAGTTTTTGGGAAGTCGGCCGCACAGATACGCAGTATTTT. The rearrangement joins TRBV12-3 or TRBV12-4 to TRBJ2-3; D is ambiguous. There are 16 residues in the CDR3. Trimming pared 3 bases from V and 1 base from J, leaving 14 bases between.

This clonotype showed up just once. This chain joins TRBV2 and TRBJ2-5; D is perhaps TRBD1 (5 bases). The CDR3 loop spans 13 amino acids. With 7 bases removed from V and 2 bases from J, the gap between germline ends came to 11 bases. CDR1 is SNHLY, CDR2 FYNNEI, per germline. CDR3 region: CASMETVQETQYF. In nucleotides, the CDR3 is TGTGCCAGCATGGAGACAGTACAAGAGACCCAGTACTTC.

The J gene is TRBJ2-7, the V gene TRBV29-1; 7 bases match TRBD1. This CDR3 comprises 15 residues. Trimming cost V 1 base and J 3 bases; bases outside gene matches: 9. Germline CDR1 is SQVTM and CDR2 is ANQGSEA. This chain's CDR3 is CSVEGWDSDYYEQYF. The CDR3 DNA reads TGCAGCGTTGAAGGGTGGGACAGCGATTACTACGAGCAGTACTTC.

This clonotype was counted many times. The genes are TRBV28 and TRBJ2-3; 10 bases map to TRBD1. The length of the CDR3 is 16 residues. Per the germline V gene, CDR1 is MDHEN and CDR2 is SYDVKM. V was clipped by 5 bases and J by 4 bases; unmatched bases: 9. For the CDR3, the DNA is TGTGCCAGCAGTCCCCAGACAGGGGGCATGGCAGATACGCAGTATTTT. Translation: CASSPQTGGMADTQYF.

On this clonotype itself: One junction end disagrees with the germline gene, perhaps due to a read error. The V gene is TRBV30, the J gene TRBJ1-1; a weak D match, TRBD1 (5 bases). The CDR3 is made up of 10 amino acids. Per germline, CDR1 GTSNPN and CDR2 SVGIG (reference sequence). The CDR3 here is CARSTGEAFF. DNA for the CDR3: TGTGCCCGGAGCACAGGCGAAGCTTTCTTT. Filled out from reference TRBV30 and TRBJ1-1, the complete variable domain reads SQTIHQWPATLVQPVGSPLSLECTVEGTSNPNLYWYRQAAGRGLQLLFYSVGIGQISSEVPQNLSASRPQDRQFILSSKKLLLSDSGFYLCARSTGEAFFGQGTRLTVV.

This clonotype was recorded many times. The J gene is TRBJ2-7, the V gene TRBV20-1; 8 bases agree with TRBD1. Germline-derived CDR1 and CDR2 are DFQATT and SNEGSKA (reference sequence). Trimming removed 6 bases from V and 2 bases from J; junction bases left unmatched: 6. The CDR3 loop spans 13 amino acids. The CDR3 nucleotides are TGCAGTGCCAGAACAGGGGGAGCCTACGAGCAGTACTTC. Protein: CSARTGGAYEQYF.

The chain has TRBV29-1 and TRBJ1-3; 7 bases align to TRBD1. This CDR3 contains 14 residues. With V trimmed by 6 bases and J by 0 bases, 5 bases remained unmatched. In germline, CDR1 is SQVTM, CDR2 ANQGSEA. CDR3 loop: CSVPRDSSGNTIYF. The CDR3 nucleotides read TGCAGCGTCCCCAGGGACAGCTCTGGAAACACCATATATTTT. Full variable domain (missing parts from reference TRBV29-1 and TRBJ1-3): SAVISQKPSRDICQRGTSLTIQCQVDSQVTMMFWYRQQPGQSLTLIATANQGSEATYESGFVIDKFPISRPNLTFSTLTVSNMSPEDSSIYLCSVPRDSSGNTIYFGEGSWLTVV.

This clonotype was observed many times. The V call is TRBV12-3 or TRBV12-4, the J call TRBJ1-1; perhaps TRBD1 as D (5 bases). There are 16 residues in the CDR3. The V end lost 3 bases, the J end lost 3 bases, and 17 bases lay between the germline ends. Written as DNA, the CDR3 is TGTGCCAGCAGTTTCTTGGCAGGGATCAGAGACACTGAAGCTTTCTTT. It codes for CASSFLAGIRDTEAFF.

This clonotype was observed a few times. The chain recombines TRBV9 with TRBJ2-7; D is ambiguous. The CDR3 is made up of 14 amino acids. The V and J ends lost 4 bases and 5 bases respectively, with 16 bases between them. Germline CDR1 and CDR2: SGDLS and YYNGEE. The chain's CDR3 is CASSPNTPGDEQYF. In nucleotides, the CDR3 is TGTGCCAGCAGCCCCAACACACCTGGGGACGAGCAGTACTTC. Together with reference TRBV9 and TRBJ2-7, the CDR3 gives the full variable domain: DSGVTQTPKHLITATGQRVTLRCSPRSGDLSVYWYQQSLDQGLQFLIQYYNGEERAKGNILERFSAQQFPDLHSELNLSSLELGDSALYFCASSPNTPGDEQYFGPGTRLTVT.

The chain employs TRBV27 and TRBJ1-1; 9 bases align to TRBD1. CDR1 and CDR2 from the germline V gene are MNHEY and SMNVEV (reference sequence). The CDR3 contains 14 residues. The V gene end was trimmed by 3 bases and the J gene end by 8 bases; junction bases not matched to a gene: 7. The CDR3 is CASSFQDRGYEAFF. In DNA, the CDR3 is TGTGCCAGCAGTTTCCAGGACAGGGGTTACGAAGCTTTCTTT.

In its sample, this clonotype was seen many times. The chain combines TRBV7-2 with TRBJ2-3; TRBD2 matches at 10 bases. J was trimmed by 2 bases and V by 5 bases; bases with no gene match: 7. Germline V gene lookup returns CDR1 SGHTA and CDR2 FQGNSA. The CDR3 has 16 residues. The CDR3 sequence is CASSAWTSGYTDTQYF. The CDR3 nucleotides are TGTGCCAGCAGCGCCTGGACTAGCGGATACACAGATACGCAGTATTTT.

This clonotype was counted ten times or more. The chain uses TRBV6-5 and TRBJ2-5, with 7 nucleotides matching TRBD1. With 2 bases clipped from V and 2 bases from J, the junction kept 2 bases outside the gene matches. Germline values: CDR1 MNHEY, CDR2 SVGAGI. The CDR3 loop spans 14 amino acids. CDR3 nucleotide sequence: TGTGCCAGCAGTTACGTCAGGGGGCAAGAGACCCAGTACTTC. This translates into CASSYVRGQETQYF.